The clone carrying this T cell receptor beta chain has at least ten counts. Using its own MiXCR run on the 5' RACE reads, TCRdb lists one record per CDR3 protein. Of 200,000 to 300,000 distinct CDR3 sequences in the sample, approximately 3.5% were seen once. This entry comes from a study of T cells after yellow fever vaccination. The CDR3 totals 13 residues. Germline V gene sequence: CDR1 SGHTA, CDR2 FQGTGA. The germline V and J ends were trimmed by 1 base and 8 bases, with 11 bases remaining between them. The sample was PBMCs, taken 15 days after the yellow fever booster vaccination. The V and J genes are TRBV7-3 and TRBJ1-1; no definite D call. This clonotype originated in a man between 18 and 29 years old who received the YFV17D yellow fever vaccine. CDR3 loop: CASSLNPLDEAFF. The CDR3 coding sequence is TGTGCCAGCAGCTTAAATCCTCTCGACGAAGCTTTCTTT.